The next 2 T cell receptor beta chains were all read from a single sample in a study of radiotherapy plus CTLA-4 blockade in lung cancer. TCRdb's table, derived via immunoSEQ multiplex PCR, lists solely in-frame clones and lacks some. The table shows about 110,000 clones, with 85% occurring only once. The starting material was peripheral blood, obtained from a patient treated with radiotherapy plus ipilimumab. The receptors stem from a human donor with non-small cell lung cancer that progressed on radiotherapy plus ipilimumab. Some clones in this sample may be carry-over from other donors' samples.

In its sample, this clone was seen once. The CDR3 loop reads CASSYGIRGGTEAFF. CDR3 in DNA: TGTGCCAGCAGTTACGGTATTAGGGGTGGGACTGAAGCTTTCTTT. This chain uses TRBV6-5 with TRBJ1-1; D might be TRBD1 (5 bases). The CDR3 has 15 amino acids. V was trimmed by 2 bases and J by 5 bases, leaving 15 bases between them. Germline V gene data show CDR1 as MNHEY and CDR2 as SVGAGI.

This clone is a singleton in its sample. The rearrangement uses TRBV6-4 and TRBJ2-7, with D unresolved. CDR1 is MRHNA and CDR2 is SNTAGT in the germline V gene. Trimming shortened V by 10 bases and J by 5 bases, and 21 bases separated the two germline ends. This CDR3 contains 14 residues. CDR3 amino acids: CATNPYGVGDEQYF. In DNA, the CDR3 is TGTGCCACCAACCCGTATGGGGTCGGCGACGAGCAGTACTTC.